The clone carrying this TCR beta chain was detected only a few times. Antigen unknown. This specimen belongs to a study of cytomegalovirus exposure and HLA in healthy donors. Study-wide results and caveats: Overall, around 160 TCR beta chains were annotated as cytomegalovirus-associated. Reportedly, HLA-A and HLA-B alleles of most subjects were accurately predicted from TCR beta. Researchers reported in a later analysis that common viral pathogens appeared linked to several top clusters.

Whereas donors were nominally healthy upon sampling, unrecorded immune exposures were probable. The CDR3 is 14 amino acids. V was pared by 6 bases and J by 2 bases, with 11 bases between. Per the germline V gene, CDR1 is MNHEY and CDR2 is SVGAGI. Vbeta (60) and Jbeta (13) primers were used in the PCR. Here immunoSEQ multiplex PCR was the method, and the copy in TCRdb shows in-frame clones only, minus some. There are more than 140,000 clones in the sample; 77% occur only once, and around 1.5% lies in the top ten. The TCR was taken from a female donor in good health and CMV-seronegative. Sequencing input: PBMCs. The chain employs TRBV6-5 and TRBJ2-4; the D gene is possibly TRBD1 (6 bases). The CDR3 spells CASSLQGSKNIQYF. Here the CDR3 DNA reads TGTGCCAGCAGCCTACAGGGTTCCAAAAACATTCAGTACTTC.